The 5 T cell receptor beta chains listed next were all sequenced from one sample in a study of cytomegalovirus exposure and HLA in healthy donors. PCR used 60 Vbeta primers and 13 Jbeta primers. The method was immunoSEQ multiplex PCR; TCRdb's version includes in-frame clones alone and lacks a portion of them. The data contain about 130,000 clones, roughly 72% of them singletons. Sequencing input: PBMCs. These receptors were taken from a man between 40 and 49 years old in good health and CMV-seropositive.

The rearrangement uses TRBV6-1 and TRBJ2-1, with a weak D call TRBD2 (6 bases). This CDR3 comprises 15 residues. V was cut by 1 base and J by 4 bases, with 11 bases left in between. CDR1 MNHNS and CDR2 SASEGT come from the germline V gene. The CDR3: CASSEVGGLYNEQFF. CDR3 coding DNA: TGTGCCAGCAGTGAAGTGGGGGGACTGTACAATGAGCAGTTCTTC.

In its sample, this clone was seen a few times. The chain joins TRBV4-2 to TRBJ2-3, with 11 bases identical to TRBD2. The germline CDR1 and CDR2 sequences are LGHNA and YNFKEQ. V lost 1 base, J lost 7 bases, and 7 bases stayed unmatched. CDR3 length: 16 amino acids. CDR3 nucleotides: TGTGCCAGCAGCCAAGGGGTAGCGGGGGGGCCAAATACGCAGTATTTT. Its protein is CASSQGVAGGPNTQYF.

J is TRBJ2-7 and V is TRBV4-2, with D perhaps TRBD1 (6 bases). Trimming left V 0 bases short and J 3 bases short, with 12 bases between. CDR1 is LGHNA and CDR2 is YNFKEQ in the germline V gene. This CDR3 region has 15 residues. For the CDR3, the DNA is TGTGCCAGCAGCCAAGATCATGGGGGCGGCTACGAGCAGTACTTC. This gives the protein CASSQDHGGGYEQYF.

The gene calls are TRBV7-8 and TRBJ1-5; D might be TRBD1 (6 bases). There are 15 residues in the CDR3. The V gene's germline CDR1 is SGHVS and CDR2 FQNEAQ. The germline V and J ends were trimmed by 2 bases and 7 bases, with 15 bases remaining between them. The CDR3 sequence: CASSLNRERWQPQHF. CDR3 DNA sequence: TGTGCCAGCAGCTTAAACAGGGAAAGGTGGCAGCCCCAGCATTTT.

The CDR3, as DNA: TGTGCCAGCAGCTCCGGGACAGGGGCGAGAGGAAACACCATATATTTT. Its translation is CASSSGTGARGNTIYF. The chain couples TRBV5-6 to TRBJ1-3; 10 bases fit TRBD1. Germline lookup yields CDR1 SGHDT and CDR2 YYEEEE. The CDR3 totals 16 residues. V shed 3 bases, J shed 4 bases, and the junction held 7 bases outside the gene matches.